The rows below give T cell receptor beta chains drawn from one sample of a study of OX40 agonist ivuxolimab in advanced cancers. Data came from immunoSEQ multiplex PCR; TCRdb stores just in-frame clones and leaves some out. The repertoire has roughly 70,000 clones, 85% to 90% of them found once; the top ten carry 0.5% to 0.55%. The specimen comprised CD4+ or CD8+ T cells sorted from blood, sampled in a trial of the OX40 agonist ivuxolimab. The receptors here all came from an adult with an advanced solid tumor such as melanoma, head and neck, liver or kidney cancer. The CDR3 runs from the conserved cysteine through the conserved F or W. Fields, in order: V gene, J gene, D gene, clone size, CDR3 DNA, CDR3 protein. The D gene is left open where the match is weak. Size tells how often a clone was seen (once, few, many) or the class of an expanded clone, and some rows leave it out.

>TRBV7-2|TRBJ2-6|.|once
TGTGCCAGCAGCCCCCAGGGTCCTGGGGCCAACGTCCTGACTTTC
CASSPQGPGANVLTF
>TRBV6-1|TRBJ2-7|TRBD1|.
TGTGCCAGCAGGGGGGACAGACTATACGAGCAGTACTTC
CASRGDRLYEQYF
>TRBV11-3|TRBJ2-3|.|.
TGTGCCAGCAGCTTAGAAGGTGACAAGGAGCAGTATTTT
CASSLEGDKEQYF
>TRBV4-3|TRBJ1-2|.|few
TGCGCCAGCAGCCAAGGAGGGGGGTTCGGCTACACCTTC
CASSQGGGFGYTF
>TRBV4-2|TRBJ1-6|.|.
TGTGCCAGCAGCCGACAGTCGGACAATTCACCCCTCCACTTT
CASSRQSDNSPLHF
>TRBV4-1|TRBJ2-5|TRBD2|.
TGCGCCAGCAGCCAGGGATGGGGGGGAGTAGAGACCCAGTACTTC
CASSQGWGGVETQYF
>TRBV28|TRBJ2-1|TRBD2|.
TGTGCCAGTACGGGGGGACTCCGAGACAATGAGCAGTTCTTC
CASTGGLRDNEQFF
>TRBV5-6|TRBJ2-3|.|few
TGTGCCAGCAGCTTGCCACAGGCAGATACGCAGTATTTT
CASSLPQADTQYF
>TRBV30|TRBJ1-1|.|.
TGTGCCTGGAGGGGAAGGGTGGACACTGAAGCTTTCTTT
CAWRGRVDTEAFF
>TRBV5-1|TRBJ2-5|TRBD2|.
TGCGCCAGCAACTACGGGGGGCAAGAGACCCAGTACTTC
CASNYGGQETQYF
>TRBV7-9|TRBJ1-1|TRBD1|.
TGTGCCAGCAGCCCCACAGGGGAGGCTGAAGCTTTCTTT
CASSPTGEAEAFF
>TRBV4-3|TRBJ2-1|.|.
TGCGCCAGCAGCCAAAGGCTCTCTCCCGGGTACAATGAGCAGTTCTTC
CASSQRLSPGYNEQFF
>TRBV10-3|TRBJ2-7|TRBD2|.
TGTGCCACCAAAGCGGGAGGGCCAGAGGAGCAGTACTTC
CATKAGGPEEQYF
>TRBV7-2|TRBJ2-5|TRBD2|.
TGTGCCAGCAGCAAACTAGCGCGAGAGACCCAGTACTTC
CASSKLARETQYF
>TRBV19|TRBJ1-1|.|.
TGTGCCAGTAGTCATGGGGGTCTGGAGGGTGAAGCTTTCTTT
CASSHGGLEGEAFF
>TRBV10-3|TRBJ1-1|TRBD1|.
TGTGCCATCAGGATGGGACAGGGGGTAGATGAAGCTTTCTTT
CAIRMGQGVDEAFF
>TRBV7-2|TRBJ2-1|TRBD2|.
TGTGCCAGCAGCCCTCGGACTAGCGGTAACAATGAGCAGTTCTTC
CASSPRTSGNNEQFF
>TRBV7-2|TRBJ1-5|TRBD1|.
TGTGCCAGCAGCTTAGTAGGGACAGAGAATCAGCCCCAGCATTTT
CASSLVGTENQPQHF
>TRBV9|TRBJ2-2|.|.
TGTGCCAGCAGCCTCAGTACGACCGGGGAGCTGTTTTTT
CASSLSTTGELFF
>TRBV6-5|TRBJ2-7|TRBD1|.
TGTGCCAGCAGTTACCGGACAGGGGCGCAGGGCGAGCAGTACTTC
CASSYRTGAQGEQYF
>TRBV5-4|TRBJ1-1|.|.
TGTGCCAGCAGTTGGCAGGGAACCCCTGAAGCTTTCTTT
CASSWQGTPEAFF
>TRBV7-3|TRBJ2-6|.|once
TGTGCCAGCAGCTTACAGGGGCCTGGGGCCAACGTCCTGACTTTC
CASSLQGPGANVLTF
>TRBV4-2|TRBJ2-3|.|.
TGTGCCAGCAGCCAAGAGTGGACGAGCACAGATACGCAGTATTTT
CASSQEWTSTDTQYF
>TRBV5-8|TRBJ2-1|.|.
TGTGCCAGCAGCTTGTCCCACCCGACGGATGAGCAGTTCTTC
CASSLSHPTDEQFF
>TRBV28|TRBJ1-2|.|once
TGTGCCAGCAGTTCGGGACTTGACTATGGCTACACCTTC
CASSSGLDYGYTF
>TRBV28|TRBJ1-5|.|.
TGTGCCAGCAGTTTAGTCGGGGCGCGGGGCCCTCAGCCCCAGCATTTT
CASSLVGARGPQPQHF
>TRBV11-1|TRBJ2-1|.|.
TGTGCCAGCAGCTCTGGCGGGGACAATGAGCAGTTCTTC
CASSSGGDNEQFF
>TRBV7-7|TRBJ2-7|.|.
TGTGCTAGCAGCTTAAGCGGCAACTCCTACGAGCAGTACTTC
CASSLSGNSYEQYF
>TRBV27|TRBJ2-2|.|.
TGTGCCAGCAGCCCCAGAGGGGTAGCCTTTACCGGGGAGCTGTTTTTT
CASSPRGVAFTGELFF
>TRBV11-3|TRBJ2-5|.|.
TGTGCCAGCAGCGGGGAGACCCAGTACTTC
CASSGETQYF
>TRBV28|TRBJ2-5|.|.
TGTGCCAGCAGTTTAGGAGGGTTGGAGACCCAGTACTTC
CASSLGGLETQYF
>TRBV7-2|TRBJ1-5|.|.
TGTGCCAGCAGTCAAACTGTGATGGGTCAGCCCCAGCATTTT
CASSQTVMGQPQHF
>TRBV5-6|TRBJ1-5|.|.
TGTGCCAGCAGTCGGGACGGGAATCAGCCCCAGCATTTT
CASSRDGNQPQHF
>TRBV29-1|TRBJ2-7|.|.
TGCAGCGTTGAAGAGAAGCATCCTTTTGGGGGGATAGACGGCAGCTACGAGCAGTACTTC
CSVEEKHPFGGIDGSYEQYF
>TRBV5-4|TRBJ2-7|.|.
TGTGCCAGCAGCTTGGAGGAGGGGGCGGGCTACGAGCAGTACTTC
CASSLEEGAGYEQYF
>TRBV7-9|TRBJ2-2|.|.
TGTGCCAGCAGGCTAGCTGACACCGGGGAGCTGTTTTTT
CASRLADTGELFF
>TRBV5-1|TRBJ2-2|TRBD2|.
TGCGCCAGCAGCTTGAGTAGCGGGAAGGGGGGCACCGGGGAGCTGTTTTTT
CASSLSSGKGGTGELFF
>TRBV15|TRBJ1-6|TRBD1|.
TGTGCCACGACCCCAGGGGGCCCCCGCTCCTATAATTCACCCCTCCACTTT
CATTPGGPRSYNSPLHF
>TRBV2|TRBJ1-2|.|few
TGTGCCAGCCTCGAGTCAGGGCCTTATGGCTACACCTTC
CASLESGPYGYTF
>TRBV6-5|TRBJ2-2|.|.
TGTGCCAGCAAGGCAGACCCCCGGTCCCGGGAGCTGTTTTTT
CASKADPRSRELFF